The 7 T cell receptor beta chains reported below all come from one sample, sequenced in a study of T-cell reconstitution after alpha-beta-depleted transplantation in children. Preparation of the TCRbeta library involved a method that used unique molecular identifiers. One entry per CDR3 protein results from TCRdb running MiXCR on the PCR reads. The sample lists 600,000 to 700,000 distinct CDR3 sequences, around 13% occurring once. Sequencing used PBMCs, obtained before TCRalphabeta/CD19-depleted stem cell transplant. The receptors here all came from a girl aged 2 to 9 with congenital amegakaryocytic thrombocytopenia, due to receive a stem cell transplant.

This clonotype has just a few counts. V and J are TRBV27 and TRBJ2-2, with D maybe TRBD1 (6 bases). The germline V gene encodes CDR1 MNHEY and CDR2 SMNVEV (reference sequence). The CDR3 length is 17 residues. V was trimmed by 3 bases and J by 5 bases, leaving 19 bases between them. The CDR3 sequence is CASSFARRGKETGELFF. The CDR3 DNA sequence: TGTGCCAGCAGTTTCGCCCGTAGGGGGAAGGAAACCGGGGAGCTGTTTTTT.

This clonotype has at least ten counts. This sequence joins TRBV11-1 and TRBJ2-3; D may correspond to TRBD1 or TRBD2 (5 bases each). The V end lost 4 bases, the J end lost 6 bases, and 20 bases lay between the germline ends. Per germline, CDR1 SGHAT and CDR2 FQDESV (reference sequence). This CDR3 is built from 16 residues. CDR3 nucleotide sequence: TGTGCCAGCAGCTCTCCGGGGCCGGGAACTCGGGATACGCAGTATTTT. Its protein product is CASSSPGPGTRDTQYF. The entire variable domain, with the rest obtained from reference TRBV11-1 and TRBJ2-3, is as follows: EAEVAQSPRYKITEKSQAVAFWCDPISGHATLYWYRQILGQGPELLVQFQDESVVDDSQLPKDRFSAERLKGVDSTLKIQPAELGDSAMYLCASSSPGPGTRDTQYFGPGTRLTVL.

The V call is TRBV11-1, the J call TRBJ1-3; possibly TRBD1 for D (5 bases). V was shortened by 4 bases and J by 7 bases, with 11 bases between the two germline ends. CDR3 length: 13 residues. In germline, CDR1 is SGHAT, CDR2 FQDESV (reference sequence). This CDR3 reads CASSWGPANTIYF. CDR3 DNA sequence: TGTGCCAGCAGCTGGGGCCCCGCGAACACCATATATTTT.

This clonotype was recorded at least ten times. The CDR3 sequence is CASSGGGRNYGYTF. The CDR3 region has the DNA TGTGCCAGTAGCGGGGGAGGACGGAACTATGGCTACACCTTC. This chain uses TRBV19 with TRBJ1-2; TRBD1 is a possible D gene (5 bases). Trimming pared 6 bases from V and 2 bases from J, leaving 13 bases between. The CDR3 extends over 14 amino acids. Germline-derived CDR1 and CDR2 are LNHDA and SQIVND (reference sequence).

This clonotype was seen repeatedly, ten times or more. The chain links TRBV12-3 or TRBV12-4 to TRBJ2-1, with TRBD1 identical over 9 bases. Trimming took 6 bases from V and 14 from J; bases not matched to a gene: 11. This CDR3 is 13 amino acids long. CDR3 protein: CASSQPGTGTEFF. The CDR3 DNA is TGTGCCAGCAGCCAACCGGGGACAGGGACGGAGTTCTTC.

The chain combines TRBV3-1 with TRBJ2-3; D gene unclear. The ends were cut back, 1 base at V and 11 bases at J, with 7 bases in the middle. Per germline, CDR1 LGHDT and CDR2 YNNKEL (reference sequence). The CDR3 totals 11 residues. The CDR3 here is CASSQGYKQYF. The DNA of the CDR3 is TGTGCCAGCAGCCAAGGGTACAAGCAGTATTTT.

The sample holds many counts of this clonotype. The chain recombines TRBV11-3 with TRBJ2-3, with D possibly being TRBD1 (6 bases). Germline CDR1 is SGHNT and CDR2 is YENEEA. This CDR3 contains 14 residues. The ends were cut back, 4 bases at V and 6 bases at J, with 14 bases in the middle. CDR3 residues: CASSSSGVGDTQYF. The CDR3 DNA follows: TGTGCCAGCAGCTCGTCAGGGGTTGGGGATACGCAGTATTTT. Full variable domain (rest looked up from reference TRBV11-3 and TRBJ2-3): EAGVVQSPRYKIIEKKQPVAFWCNPISGHNTLYWYLQNLGQGPELLIRYENEEAVDDSQLPKDRFSAERLKGVDSTLKIQPAELGDSAVYLCASSSSGVGDTQYFGPGTRLTVL.